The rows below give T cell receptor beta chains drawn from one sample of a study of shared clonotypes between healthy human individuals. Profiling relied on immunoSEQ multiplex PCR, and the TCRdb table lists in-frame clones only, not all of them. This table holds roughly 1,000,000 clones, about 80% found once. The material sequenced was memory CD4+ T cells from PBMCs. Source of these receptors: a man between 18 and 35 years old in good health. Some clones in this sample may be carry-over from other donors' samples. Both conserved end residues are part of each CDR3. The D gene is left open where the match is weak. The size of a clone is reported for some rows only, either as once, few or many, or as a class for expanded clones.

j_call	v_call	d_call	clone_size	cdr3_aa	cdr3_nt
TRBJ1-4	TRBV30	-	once	CAWSLGLANEKLFF	TGTGCCTGGAGTCTGGGGCTGGCTAATGAAAAACTGTTTTTT
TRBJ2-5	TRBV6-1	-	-	CASADPRGETQYF	TGTGCCAGCGCCGACCCCCGCGGGGAGACCCAGTACTTC
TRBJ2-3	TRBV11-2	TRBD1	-	CASSLAQGAGTDTQYF	TGTGCCAGCAGCTTAGCGCAGGGGGCCGGCACAGATACGCAGTATTTT
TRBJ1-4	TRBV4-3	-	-	CASSQGPVSGLQEKLFF	TGCGCCAGCAGCCAAGGCCCCGTTTCGGGGTTGCAGGAAAAACTGTTTTTT
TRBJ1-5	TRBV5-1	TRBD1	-	CASSLEEGARSNQPQHF	TGCGCCAGCAGCTTGGAGGAGGGGGCGCGTAGCAATCAGCCCCAGCATTTT
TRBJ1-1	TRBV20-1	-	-	CSANSLVAFF	TGCAGTGCTAATAGCCTTGTCGCTTTCTTT
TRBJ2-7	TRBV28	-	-	CASSTDTYEQYF	TGTGCCAGCAGTACCGACACCTACGAGCAGTACTTC
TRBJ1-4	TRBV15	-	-	CATSRDVGDLSNEKLFF	TGTGCCACCAGCAGAGATGTGGGGGACCTGTCTAATGAAAAACTGTTTTTT
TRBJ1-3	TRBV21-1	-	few	CASPSGQTSGNTIYF	TGTGCCAGCCCTTCGGGACAGACCTCTGGAAACACCATATATTTT
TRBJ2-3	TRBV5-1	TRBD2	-	CASRQDPLAGTDTQYF	TGCGCCAGCAGACAAGACCCCCTAGCGGGCACAGATACGCAGTATTTT
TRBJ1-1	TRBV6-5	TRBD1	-	CASSYRQGLGGTEAFF	TGTGCCAGCAGTTACAGACAGGGGCTGGGCGGCACTGAAGCTTTCTTT
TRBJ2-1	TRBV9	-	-	CASSADSSYNEQFF	TGTGCCAGCAGCGCTGACAGTTCGTACAATGAGCAGTTCTTC
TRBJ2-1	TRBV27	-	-	CASINGEQFF	TGTGCCAGCATTAACGGTGAGCAGTTCTTC
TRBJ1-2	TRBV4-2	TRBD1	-	CASSPGQGAGGYTF	TGTGCCAGCAGCCCCGGACAGGGGGCAGGCGGCTACACCTTC
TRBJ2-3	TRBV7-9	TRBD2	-	CASSFITSGRARTDTQYF	TGTGCCAGCAGCTTTATAACTAGCGGGAGGGCCAGGACAGATACGCAGTATTTT
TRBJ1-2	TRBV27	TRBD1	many	CASSLYSGDRVHYGYTF	TGTGCCAGCAGTTTATATAGTGGAGACAGGGTTCACTATGGCTACACCTTC
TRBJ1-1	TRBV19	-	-	CASRSPGRMNTEAFF	TGTGCCAGTAGATCCCCGGGACGAATGAACACTGAAGCTTTCTTT
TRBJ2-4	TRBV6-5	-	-	CASSGRPRDIQYF	TGTGCCAGTTCCGGGCGACCTAGAGACATTCAGTACTTC
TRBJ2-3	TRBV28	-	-	CASRESGSRDTQYF	TGTGCCAGCAGAGAATCAGGAAGCCGGGATACGCAGTATTTT
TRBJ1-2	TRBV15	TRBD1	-	CATSRDRFGYTF	TGTGCCACCAGCAGGGACAGGTTTGGCTACACCTTC
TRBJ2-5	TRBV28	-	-	CASISEGQLQETQYF	TGTGCCAGCATTTCGGAGGGACAGCTCCAAGAGACCCAGTACTTC
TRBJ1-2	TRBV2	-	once	CASSVEGNYGYTF	TGTGCCAGCAGTGTAGAGGGCAACTATGGCTACACCTTC
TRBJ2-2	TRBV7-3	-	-	CASSVQAGELFF	TGTGCCAGCAGCGTTCAGGCCGGGGAGCTGTTTTTT
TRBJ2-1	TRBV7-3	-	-	CASSLRSGEYNEQFF	TGTGCCAGCAGCTTACGCAGCGGAGAGTACAATGAGCAGTTCTTC
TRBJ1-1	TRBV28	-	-	CASLLNMNTEAFF	TGTGCCAGCCTTCTTAACATGAACACTGAAGCTTTCTTT
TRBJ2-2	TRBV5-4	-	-	CASSSVSIGELFF	TGTGCCAGCAGTTCGGTGTCGATCGGGGAGCTGTTTTTT
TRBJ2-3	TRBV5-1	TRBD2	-	CASSLTTSGRGSDTQYF	TGCGCCAGCAGCTTGACCACTAGCGGGAGAGGTTCAGATACGCAGTATTTT
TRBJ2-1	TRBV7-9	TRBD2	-	CASSLGLAGSYNEQFF	TGTGCCAGCAGCTTAGGGCTAGCGGGATCCTACAATGAGCAGTTCTTC
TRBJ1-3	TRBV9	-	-	CASSVNSGGTIYF	TGTGCCAGCAGCGTAAACTCCGGGGGCACCATATATTTT
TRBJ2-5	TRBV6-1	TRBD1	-	CASSLQGSQETQYF	TGTGCCAGCAGCCTACAGGGGAGCCAAGAGACCCAGTACTTC
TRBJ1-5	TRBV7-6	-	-	CASSLEGSSNQPQHF	TGTGCCAGCAGCTTAGAAGGGTCAAGCAATCAGCCCCAGCATTTT
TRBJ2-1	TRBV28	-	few	CASRSNNEQFF	TGTGCCAGCAGATCGAACAATGAGCAGTTCTTC
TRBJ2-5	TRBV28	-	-	CASNLQFQETQYF	TGTGCCAGCAACCTTCAGTTCCAAGAGACCCAGTACTTC
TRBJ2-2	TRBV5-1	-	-	CASSSQGRSNTGELFF	TGCGCCAGCAGCTCTCAGGGGAGATCGAACACCGGGGAGCTGTTTTTT
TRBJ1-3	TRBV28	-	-	CASSLSQTLSGNTIYF	TGTGCCAGCAGTTTATCGCAGACCCTATCTGGAAACACCATATATTTT
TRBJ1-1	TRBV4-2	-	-	CASSQDEGLNTEAFF	TGTGCCAGCAGCCAAGATGAGGGCCTAAACACTGAAGCTTTCTTT
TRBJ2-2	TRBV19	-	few	CASDGTNTGELFF	TGTGCCAGCGATGGGACGAACACCGGGGAGCTGTTTTTT
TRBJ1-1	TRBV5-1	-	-	CASSGFGRGTEAFF	TGCGCCAGCAGCGGCTTTGGCAGGGGCACTGAAGCTTTCTTT
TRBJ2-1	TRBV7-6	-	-	CASSLGGIPEQFF	TGTGCCAGCAGCTTAGGGGGGATTCCTGAGCAGTTCTTC
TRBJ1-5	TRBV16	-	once	CASSLSISNQPQHF	TGTGCCAGCAGCCTCTCCATTAGCAATCAGCCCCAGCATTTT
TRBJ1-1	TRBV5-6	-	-	CASSTHRDFDGNTEAFF	TGTGCCAGCAGCACACACCGGGACTTCGACGGGAACACTGAAGCTTTCTTT
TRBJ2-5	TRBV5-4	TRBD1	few	CASSDPPGQGKETQYF	TGTGCCAGCAGTGACCCCCCGGGACAGGGGAAAGAGACCCAGTACTTC
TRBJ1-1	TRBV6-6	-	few	CASRSSGERNTEAFF	TGTGCCAGCAGATCCTCAGGGGAGCGGAACACTGAAGCTTTCTTT
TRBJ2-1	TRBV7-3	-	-	CASSLTRSDNEQFF	TGTGCCAGCAGCTTAACGCGGTCGGACAATGAGCAGTTCTTC
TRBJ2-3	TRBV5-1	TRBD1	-	CASSSDRPSTDTQYF	TGCGCCAGCAGCTCGGACAGGCCGAGCACAGATACGCAGTATTTT